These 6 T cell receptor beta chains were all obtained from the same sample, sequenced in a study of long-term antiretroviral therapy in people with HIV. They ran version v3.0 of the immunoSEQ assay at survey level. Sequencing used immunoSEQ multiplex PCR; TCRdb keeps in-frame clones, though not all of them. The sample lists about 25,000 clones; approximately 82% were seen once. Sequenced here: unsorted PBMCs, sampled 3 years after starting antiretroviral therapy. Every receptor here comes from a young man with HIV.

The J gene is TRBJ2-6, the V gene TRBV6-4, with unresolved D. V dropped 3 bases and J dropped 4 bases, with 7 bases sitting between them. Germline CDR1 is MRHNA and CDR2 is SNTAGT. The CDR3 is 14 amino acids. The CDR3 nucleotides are TGTGCCAGCAGTGATTCAACAGGGGCCAACGTCCTGACTTTC. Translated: CASSDSTGANVLTF.

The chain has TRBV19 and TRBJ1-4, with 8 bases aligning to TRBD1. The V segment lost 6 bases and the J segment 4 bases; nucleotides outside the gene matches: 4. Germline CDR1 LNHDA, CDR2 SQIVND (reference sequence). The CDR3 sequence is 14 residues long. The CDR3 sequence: CASRQGASNEKLFF. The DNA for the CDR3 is TGTGCCAGTAGGCAGGGGGCGAGTAATGAAAAACTGTTTTTT.

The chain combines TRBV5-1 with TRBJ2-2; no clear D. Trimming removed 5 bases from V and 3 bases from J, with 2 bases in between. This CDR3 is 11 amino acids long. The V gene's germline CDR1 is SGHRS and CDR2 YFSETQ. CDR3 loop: CASRDTGELFF. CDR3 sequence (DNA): TGCGCCAGCAGGGACACCGGGGAGCTGTTTTTT.

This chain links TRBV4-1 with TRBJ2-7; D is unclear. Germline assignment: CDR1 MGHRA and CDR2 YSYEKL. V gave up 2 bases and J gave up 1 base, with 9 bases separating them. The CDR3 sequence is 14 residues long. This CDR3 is CASSQTLGSYEQYV. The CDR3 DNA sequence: TGCGCCAGCAGCCAAACTCTAGGGTCCTACGAGCAGTACGTC.

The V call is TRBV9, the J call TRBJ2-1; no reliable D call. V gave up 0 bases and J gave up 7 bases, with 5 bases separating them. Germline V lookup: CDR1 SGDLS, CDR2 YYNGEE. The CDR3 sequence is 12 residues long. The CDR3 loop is CASSVGRNEQFF. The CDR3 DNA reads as TGTGCCAGCAGCGTAGGTCGAAATGAGCAGTTCTTC. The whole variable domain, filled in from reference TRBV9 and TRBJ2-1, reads DSGVTQTPKHLITATGQRVTLRCSPRSGDLSVYWYQQSLDQGLQFLIQYYNGEERAKGNILERFSAQQFPDLHSELNLSSLELGDSALYFCASSVGRNEQFFGPGTRLTVL.

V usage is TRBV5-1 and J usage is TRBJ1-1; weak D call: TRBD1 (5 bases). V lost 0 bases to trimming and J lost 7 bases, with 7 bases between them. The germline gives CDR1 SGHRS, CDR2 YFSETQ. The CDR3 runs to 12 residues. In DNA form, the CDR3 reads TGCGCCAGCAGCTTGGCGGGGGATGAAGCTTTCTTT. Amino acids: CASSLAGDEAFF.